The entry that follows covers one T cell receptor (beta chain) sequence. Here immunoSEQ multiplex PCR was the method, and the copy in TCRdb shows in-frame clones only, minus some. The table records 150,000 or so clones, 70% to 90% of them present only once. These data are taken from a study of control samples from healthy donors and cancer patients. This CDR3 contains 12 residues. Germline assignment: CDR1 MDHEN and CDR2 SYDVKM. V was trimmed by 6 bases and J by 1 base, leaving 6 bases between them. The sequenced material came from blood. This TCR was sampled from a man aged 18 to 29 in good health. The rearrangement joins TRBV28 to TRBJ2-5, with D unclear. In nucleotides, the CDR3 is TGTGCCAGCAGGACCGCCCAAGAGACCCAGTACTTC. The encoded protein is CASRTAQETQYF.